One sample yielded the 27 T cell receptor beta chains listed below, sequenced in a study of identical twins (dated by TCRdb to the mid-2010s). To prepare the library, 5' RACE was applied. The data were produced on an Illumina HiSeq 2000. Using fastp trimming at Q25 and MiXCR clonotype assembly, TCRdb reanalyzed the public sequencing data and kept in-frame beta chains. Each CDR3 protein gets just one entry, which takes the most common genes and DNA from the rows behind it. The sample data list hundreds of thousands of distinct CDR3 sequences, and 7% of these were observed just once. The ten largest clones take up about 3.6% of the sample. These same data were also listed under a study on yellow fever vaccine responses in identical twins.

Material: memory (CD45RO+) T cells sorted from blood. Taken with the paper, the label for cell subset or site translates to: CD45RO+ enriched T cells. The receptors were sampled from a woman aged 18-35 years in good health.

This clonotype has more than one count but fewer than ten. V gene TRBV7-9 combines with J gene TRBJ2-1; D not certain. The CDR3 consists of 13 residues. The V end lost 4 bases, the J end lost 15 bases, and 19 bases lay between the germline ends. Germline-derived CDR1 and CDR2 are SEHNR and FQNEAQ (reference sequence). The CDR3 loop is CASSSVGFEVLFF. In DNA form, the CDR3 reads TGTGCCAGCAGCTCTGTCGGGTTTGAGGTCTTGTTCTTC.

This clonotype was picked up a small number of times. The chain carries TRBV12-3 or TRBV12-4 and TRBJ1-1; a possible D gene is TRBD1 (5 bases). V was trimmed by 5 bases and J by 4 bases, leaving 14 bases between them. This CDR3 is 14 amino acids long. The CDR3 protein is CASSRDLGGTEAFF. For the CDR3, the DNA is TGTGCCAGCAGTAGGGACCTTGGGGGCACTGAAGCTTTCTTT.

This clonotype has more than one count but fewer than ten. The V call is TRBV11-3, the J call TRBJ2-1; possible D gene TRBD1, 6 bases. Per germline, CDR1 SGHNT and CDR2 YENEEA. Trimming left V 4 bases short and J 7 bases short, with 14 bases between. CDR3 size: 14 residues. DNA for the CDR3: TGTGCCAGCAGCTCAACAGGGTTGAGGAATGAGCAGTTCTTC. Amino acids: CASSSTGLRNEQFF. The full variable domain, rest sourced from reference TRBV11-3 and TRBJ2-1, is EAGVVQSPRYKIIEKKQPVAFWCNPISGHNTLYWYLQNLGQGPELLIRYENEEAVDDSQLPKDRFSAERLKGVDSTLKIQPAELGDSAVYLCASSSTGLRNEQFFGPGTRLTVL.

This clonotype was recorded many times. The V gene is TRBV7-2, the J gene TRBJ2-3, with 8 bases lining up with TRBD1. From germline, CDR1 is SGHTA and CDR2 FQGNSA. The CDR3 consists of 14 residues. Trimming at V came to 4 bases and at J to 6 bases, leaving 6 bases not matched to a gene. CDR3 residues: CASSSTGGSDTQYF. The DNA of the CDR3 is TGTGCCAGCAGCTCAACAGGGGGGTCTGATACGCAGTATTTT.

The V call is TRBV18, the J call TRBJ1-1; D is unresolved. The germline V and J ends were trimmed by 3 bases and 1 base, with 12 bases remaining between them. Germline V gene data show CDR1 as KGHSH and CDR2 as LQKENI. The CDR3 is made up of 15 amino acids. CDR3 sequence (DNA): TGTGCCAGCTCACCTATAATCGTGGGGAACACTGAAGCTTTCTTT. Amino acid sequence: CASSPIIVGNTEAFF.

This rearrangement joins TRBV3-1 to TRBJ1-6, with D tentatively TRBD1 (5 bases). Germline CDR1 is LGHDT and CDR2 is YNNKEL (reference sequence). The V end lost 3 bases, the J end lost 9 bases, and 12 bases lay between the germline ends. There are 14 residues in the CDR3. DNA of the CDR3: TGTGCCAGCAGCCAGCAGGGTATAAGTTCACCCCTCCACTTT. It translates to CASSQQGISSPLHF.

The sample holds many counts of this clonotype. The V and J genes are TRBV12-3 or TRBV12-4 and TRBJ2-1; D may be TRBD1 or TRBD2 (5 bases each). V lost 6 bases, J lost 4 bases, and 25 bases lay in between. The CDR3 loop spans 18 amino acids. As DNA, the CDR3 is TGTGCCAGCAGCCTGCGCCGGGGCAAACCAATAAATTACAATGAGCAGTTCTTC. This sequence encodes CASSLRRGKPINYNEQFF.

This clonotype was picked up many times. This chain joins TRBV12-3 or TRBV12-4 and TRBJ1-6; a possible D gene is TRBD1 (5 bases). Trimming removed 3 bases from V and 9 bases from J, with 9 bases in between. The CDR3 runs to 13 residues. CDR3 sequence (DNA): TGTGCCAGCAGTTTTCAGGGACGTTCACCCCTCCACTTT. Translated, it gives CASSFQGRSPLHF.

This clonotype was observed at least ten times. V usage is TRBV5-1 and J usage is TRBJ1-4; D unclear. This CDR3 is built from 14 residues. Trimming cost V 4 bases and J 5 bases, with 12 bases left between them. Germline CDR1 reads SGHRS; CDR2 reads YFSETQ. CDR3 DNA: TGCGCCAGCAGCCGTTCAGGTGGAAATGAAAAACTGTTTTTT. This codes for CASSRSGGNEKLFF.

This clonotype was recorded a few times. The chain uses TRBV20-1 and TRBJ2-1; D call uncertain. The V and J ends lost 0 bases and 0 bases respectively, with 15 bases between them. Germline V lookup: CDR1 DFQATT, CDR2 SNEGSKA (reference sequence). This CDR3 is built from 17 residues. The CDR3 sequence is CSARDPQPSSSYNEQFF. The CDR3 region has the DNA TGCAGTGCTAGAGATCCCCAGCCATCGAGCTCCTACAATGAGCAGTTCTTC.

This clonotype was seen repeatedly, ten times or more. The rearrangement links TRBV29-1 to TRBJ1-6, with D maybe TRBD1 (5 bases). Trimming removed 3 bases at V and 4 bases at J, with 13 bases between. The CDR3 length is 15 residues. Looked up from germline, CDR1 is SQVTM and CDR2 is ANQGSEA. DNA of the CDR3: TGCAGCGTTGAGGGGAGTGGGGCATATAATTCACCCCTCCACTTT. Its translation: CSVEGSGAYNSPLHF.

The V and J genes are TRBV27 and TRBJ2-7; no reliable D call. The CDR3 is 14 amino acids. V shed 2 bases and J shed 3 bases, with 11 bases lying between them. Germline V CDR1 and CDR2: MNHEY, SMNVEV (reference sequence). The CDR3 nucleotides read TGTGCCAGCAGTTTACTGAGCCCTAGCTACGAGCAGTACTTC. Residues: CASSLLSPSYEQYF.

This clonotype was detected only a few times. The chain combines TRBV4-1 with TRBJ2-5; maybe TRBD2 (6 bases). CDR3 length: 16 amino acids. Trimming stripped 2 bases from V and 9 bases from J, with 22 bases between. Germline assignment: CDR1 MGHRA and CDR2 YSYEKL. The CDR3 sequence is CASSQPTDGDLGAQYF. The CDR3 nucleotides read TGCGCCAGCAGCCAACCGACGGACGGGGACTTGGGGGCCCAGTACTTC.

The chain employs TRBV21-1 and TRBJ2-1; the D call TRBD2 from the table was never checked on the DNA. TRBV21-1 is a pseudogene locus. The CDR3 has 16 residues. The CDR3 here is CASVLLALSSYNEQFF. The CDR3 nucleotides are TGTGCCAGCGTCCTCCTAGCGTTAAGCTCCTACAATGAGCAGTTCTTC.

V and J are TRBV25-1 and TRBJ2-1, with no clear D. With 7 bases removed from V and 6 bases from J, the gap between germline ends came to 16 bases. The CDR3 loop spans 14 amino acids. Germline V CDR1 and CDR2: MGHDK, SYGVNS. DNA for the CDR3: TGTGCCAGCACTAAGGCCACCTACGGCAATGAGCAGTTCTTC. Its protein is CASTKATYGNEQFF.

This clonotype was detected a few times. The genes are TRBV7-8 and TRBJ2-3; weak D call: TRBD2 (5 bases). Germline V gene data show CDR1 as SGHVS and CDR2 as FQNEAQ. Trimming removed 6 bases from V and 6 bases from J, with 16 bases in between. The CDR3 totals 14 residues. CDR3 sequence reads: CASRRSAGRDTQYF. The CDR3 region has the DNA TGTGCCAGCAGGAGATCGGCGGGCAGGGATACGCAGTATTTT.

A few counts support this clonotype. The gene calls are TRBV15 and TRBJ2-5; a weak D match, TRBD2 (7 bases). The CDR3 sequence is 14 residues long. Germline V gene sequence: CDR1 LNHNV, CDR2 YYDKDF (reference sequence). The V end was cut by 1 base, the J end by 4 bases, with 10 bases between. The CDR3 spells CATSRVGGGETQYF. The CDR3 DNA is TGTGCCACCAGCAGAGTAGGGGGGGGAGAGACCCAGTACTTC.

At least ten counts were recorded for this clonotype. This rearrangement joins TRBV11-2 to TRBJ2-5, with D hard to call. This CDR3 comprises 14 residues. The germline gives CDR1 SGHAT, CDR2 FQNNGV. The V gene lost 2 bases and the J gene lost 0 bases, with 7 bases spanning the gap. The CDR3 DNA sequence: TGTGCCAGCAGCTTATTAGGTTACCAAGAGACCCAGTACTTC. Protein sequence: CASSLLGYQETQYF.

This clonotype was detected a few times. The genes are TRBV11-2 and TRBJ2-7; tentatively, D is TRBD2 (5 bases). V was pared by 5 bases and J by 6 bases, with 8 bases between. CDR1 and CDR2 (germline): SGHAT, FQNNGV. The CDR3 runs to 11 residues. The CDR3 DNA reads as TGTGCCAGCAGCCTGGGAGTCGAGCAGTACTTC. Translated: CASSLGVEQYF.

This clonotype was detected only a few times. V usage is TRBV24-1 and J usage is TRBJ2-1; D call uncertain. V was clipped by 7 bases and J by 5 bases, with 5 bases between them. This CDR3 has 11 amino acids. The V gene's germline CDR1 is KGHDR and CDR2 SFDVKD. DNA of the CDR3: TGTGCCACCAGCCGCAACAATGAGCAGTTCTTC. Its translation is CATSRNNEQFF.

V and J are TRBV27 and TRBJ1-1; D is perhaps TRBD1 (5 bases). The germline gives CDR1 MNHEY, CDR2 SMNVEV (reference sequence). This CDR3 region has 13 residues. Trimming pared 7 bases from V and 4 bases from J, leaving 13 bases between. CDR3 bases: TGTGCCAGCAAAACAGCCCAGGGCACTGAAGCTTTCTTT. This encodes CASKTAQGTEAFF.

This clonotype came up many times. The rearrangement links TRBV6-1 to TRBJ2-3; 7 bases align to TRBD2. The CDR3 consists of 15 residues. Germline lookup yields CDR1 MNHNS and CDR2 SASEGT. Trimming cost V 7 bases and J 4 bases; bases outside gene matches: 11. As DNA, the CDR3 is TGTGCCAGCACCGATGGGGCGGGGGTCGCAGATACGCAGTATTTT. Translation: CASTDGAGVADTQYF.

A few counts support this clonotype. The chain uses TRBV12-3 or TRBV12-4 and TRBJ1-2; D unclear. V was pared by 2 bases and J by 6 bases, with 10 bases between. This CDR3 region has 13 residues. The chain's CDR3 is CASSLFARNGYTF. The CDR3 DNA is TGTGCCAGCAGTTTATTCGCGAGGAATGGCTACACCTTC.

The chain couples TRBV10-3 to TRBJ2-7, with a weak D call TRBD1 (5 bases). The V end was cut by 3 bases, the J end by 6 bases, with 9 bases between. The CDR3 totals 12 residues. Germline V lookup: CDR1 ENHRY, CDR2 SYGVKD. The CDR3 DNA is TGTGCCATCAGTGACAGGGCCCGCGAGCAGTACTTC. This codes for CAISDRAREQYF.

This clonotype was picked up many times. This chain connects TRBV5-1 to TRBJ2-1, with D possibly TRBD2 on 7 matching bases. The germline V gene encodes CDR1 SGHRS and CDR2 YFSETQ. Trimming cost V 3 bases and J 0 bases, with 13 bases left between them. The length of the CDR3 is 16 residues. CDR3 nucleotide sequence: TGCGCCAGCAGCTCCCGCGCGGGGGCCTCCTACAATGAGCAGTTCTTC. Translating gives CASSSRAGASYNEQFF.

This clonotype showed up many times. This chain connects TRBV9 to TRBJ1-6; no firm D call. The CDR3 runs to 12 residues. CDR1 SGDLS and CDR2 YYNGEE come from the germline V gene. Trimming shortened V by 3 bases and J by 9 bases, and 7 bases separated the two germline ends. CDR3 sequence (DNA): TGTGCCAGCAGCGCGGACCGTTCACCCCTCCACTTT. This gives the protein CASSADRSPLHF.

This clonotype was counted a single time. The chain employs TRBV11-2 and TRBJ2-7, with no clear D. The CDR3 covers 13 residues. CDR1 is SGHAT, CDR2 FQNNGV, per germline. With 1 base removed from V and 4 bases from J, the gap between germline ends came to 8 bases. The CDR3 DNA reads TGTGCCAGCAGCTTAGGGGAAAGGTACGAGCAGTACGTC. Protein product: CASSLGERYEQYV.